The subject of this entry is one T cell receptor (beta chain). It has no known antigen specificity. Within one base of it there is no much larger clone, and no base qualities were kept. TCRbeta CDR3 regions were amplified from genomic DNA by means of the immunoSEQ Assay, a bias-controlled multiplex PCR. On the authors' methods: Within the assay, amplification of reference gene primers was used to estimate how many nucleated cells each sample contained. To quantify the absolute abundance of each unique TCRbeta CDR3 rearrangement, sequence reads were collapsed and filtered. For each sample, productive Simpson clonality was calculated by taking the square root of Simpson's diversity index across productive rearrangements. Imported from immuneACCESS, the table was reduced by TCRdb to in-frame sequences with V and J called. These copies leave out some clones; in studies compared against another copy, an unresolved V gene accounts for under half, and the cause of the remainder is not known. V, J and clone size are taken as reported in that table, and D and trimming were inferred from the DNA itself. Here the sample has roughly 250,000 clones; just over 90% occur a single time. The ten largest clones take up under 3% of the sample.

This entry comes from a study of blood T cell repertoires in COVID-19 (dated by TCRdb to about 2020). Looking at the study overall: Samples from collaborators originated in the United States, Italy and Spain and spanned both the acute and convalescent phases of COVID-19. The material from the prospective study consisted of cDNA or gDNA derived from T cells, B-cell-depleted T cells, or PBMCs. Deeply sampled blood TCRbeta repertoires from subjects exposed to, actively infected with, or recovered from COVID-19 were included in the dataset. The repertoires were released in a freely available public database meant as a resource for research on the immune response to SARS-CoV-2. Samples were obtained from the ongoing ImmuneRACE study (first 160 participants) and from about 1,300 subjects provided by 6 global collaborators. The sample metadata nearly always contained a de-identified subject ID, COVID-19 status, age in years and sex. HLA class I and class II types, where available, came from metadata supplied by the sample provider rather than from assay-based typing. What the study reported, not specific to this receptor: The amount of clinical and demographic metadata varied by source and participant and was provided uncurated.

Participants in the prospective study were aged about 18 to 90 years, lived in 20 to 25 United States geographic areas, and enrolled through a virtual design. In the prospective study, cohorts were assigned on the basis of participant-reported clinical history obtained from a screening survey and a study questionnaire. Mobile phlebotomists in the prospective study collected whole blood, serum and a nasopharyngeal or oropharyngeal swab from every participant. Additional blood draws and questionnaires over an approximately 2-month period could optionally be provided by prospective study participants. Before DNA extraction, blood samples from the prospective study were shipped at room temperature or frozen. As encoded in the germline V gene, CDR1 is KGHSH while CDR2 is LQKENI. The CDR3 holds 18 amino acids from the cysteine to the phenylalanine. Only the CDR3 portion is preserved as DNA: 54 bases, with reading frame beginning at the first base. The trim is 2 bases for V and 2 bases for J, with a gap of 22 bases between the germline ends.

The sequence came from a woman aged 40-49 years with acute COVID-19. What was sequenced was PBMCs or T cells enriched from blood (not recorded which). The rearranged chain carries TRBV18 and TRBJ2-7, with the D gene uncertain. The base sequence is TGTGCCAGCTCACCAGCCCCCTACTCCCTCGGTGCGACCTACGAGCAGTACTTC. This sequence encodes CASSPAPYSLGATYEQYF.